This T cell receptor beta chain was captured by sequencing in a study of beta chain features in type 1 diabetes. The wider study: All of the samples together had 107,917,701 sorted cells examined. Notes on the study in general: Cells carrying high TCR expression could end up over-represented when cDNA is sequenced. Within each of all four CD4+ subsets, Type 1 diabetes patients had TCRB CDR3s that were moderately but significantly shorter.

The authors reverse transcribed all of the isolated RNA, so sequencing captured expressed TCRB transcripts. Using immunoSEQ multiplex PCR, the repertoire was profiled, and TCRdb retains in-frame clones only, with some absent. The sample lists 250,000 to 350,000 clones, roughly 15% occurring once. A note on this clone: The antigen is unknown. Other DNA sequences in the sample encode the same CDR3.

V lost 8 bases, J lost 1 base, and 5 bases stayed unmatched. The CDR3 extends over 13 amino acids. Germline CDR1 and CDR2: MDHEN and SYDVKM. Central memory, naive, regulatory and stem cell-like memory CD4+ cells were sorted by CD45RO/CCR7/CD25/CD127/CD95/CD27. V is TRBV28 and J is TRBJ2-7; TRBD1 aligns across 7 bases. The receptor was isolated from a man aged 18 to 29 with type 1 diabetes. Sequenced sample: naive CD4+ T cells from blood. The CDR3 region has the DNA TGTGCCAGCCGACCGGGACAGTCCTACGAGCAGTACTTC. Translated: CASRPGQSYEQYF. The full variable domain, rest sourced from reference TRBV28 and TRBJ2-7, is DVKVTQSSRYLVKRTGEKVFLECVQDMDHENMFWYRQDPGLGLRLIYFSYDVKMKEKGDIPEGYSVSREKKERFSLILESASTNQTSMYLCASRPGQSYEQYFGPGTRLTVT.